This record concerns one TCR beta chain sequence. Its antigen is currently unknown. The junction does not match germline at one end; this may be a read error. The authors ran a second PCR of about 6 to 12 cycles using a sample-barcoded 5' primer and a J-beta primer mix. The template-switch adaptor, which had 12 random nucleotides, put a tag on each cDNA molecule. TCRdb reprocessed the 5' RACE reads with MiXCR, giving one entry per CDR3 protein. The sample lists roughly 900,000 distinct CDR3 sequences, roughly 48% occurring once. This CDR3 has 12 amino acids. In germline, CDR1 is LNHDA, CDR2 SQIVND (reference sequence). This entry is derived from a study of blood T cells in healthy people across ages. Overall study findings and caveats: Compared with aged donors, long-lived donors showed fewer expanded clones, suggesting selection.

V and J are TRBV19 and TRBJ2-3, with D maybe TRBD2 (5 bases). Sequenced: blood. This sequence originates from a man aged 25 to 40 in good health. The CDR3 is CVSSELTDTQYF. As DNA, the CDR3 is TGTGTCAGTAGCGAATTAACAGATACGCAGTATTTT.